These T cell receptor beta chains were read from a single sample in a study of cytomegalovirus exposure and HLA in healthy donors. Sequenced by immunoSEQ multiplex PCR; TCRdb stores in-frame clones only, minus some. Of over 150,000 clones listed, roughly four fifths are singletons. Material for sequencing was PBMCs. The receptors originated from a man aged 18 to 30 in good health and CMV-seronegative. CDR3s leave out the opening cysteine and the closing phenylalanine or tryptophan. The D gene is left open where the match is weak.

TRBV4-3 | - | ASSRRGDTEAF
TRBV5-5 | TRBD2 | ASSLNGGNEQF
TRBV6-6 | TRBD1 | ASSLYPQGDYGYT
TRBV5-4 | - | ASSLVRMGQDGYT
TRBV6-5 | - | ATGRRNQPQH
TRBV4-3 | TRBD1 | ASSQDRTGVEKLF
TRBV1 | - | TSSQVPSADTQY
TRBV9 | - | ASSVESGADTQY
TRBV28 | - | ASTSPAPGAGNTIY
TRBV7-2 | - | ASSSPGGWSGANVLT
TRBV9 | TRBD2 | ASSAGLAGTIYEQY
TRBV27 | TRBD1 | ASTGTGGDTQY
TRBV6-1 | - | ASSLSGVVFNEQF
TRBV13 | TRBD2 | ASSSFSGTTGDTQY
TRBV9 | TRBD2 | ASSVGLAGGLETGELF
TRBV7-9 | - | ASNLEGNTEAF
TRBV9 | - | ASSGRGHSQPPTDTQY
TRBV15 | TRBD1 | ATSPRQGDGYT
TRBV4-3 | - | ASSLRGGTPHEQY
TRBV7-2 | - | ASSFSAGETQY
TRBV5-5 | TRBD1 | ASSLGTAPGATQY
TRBV10-1 | - | ASSESGGINTGELF
TRBV6-6 | - | ASSSLAYTQY
TRBV12-5 | TRBD2 | ASGESTSGRGGDTQY
TRBV5-4 | - | ASSLRLTEGDTQY
TRBV28 | - | ASSLARRGTKWVYEQY
TRBV7-2 | - | ASSLNGGGSSYEQY